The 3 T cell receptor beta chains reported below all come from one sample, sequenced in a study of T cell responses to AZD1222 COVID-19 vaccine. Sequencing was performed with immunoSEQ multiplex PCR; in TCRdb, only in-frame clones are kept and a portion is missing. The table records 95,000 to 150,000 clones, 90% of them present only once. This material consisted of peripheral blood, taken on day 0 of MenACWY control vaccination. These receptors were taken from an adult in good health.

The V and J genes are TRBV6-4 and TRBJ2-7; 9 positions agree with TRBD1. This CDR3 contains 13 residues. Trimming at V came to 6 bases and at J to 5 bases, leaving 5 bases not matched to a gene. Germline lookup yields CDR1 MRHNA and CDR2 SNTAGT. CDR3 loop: CASRGTGRHEQYF. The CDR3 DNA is TGTGCCAGCAGGGGGACAGGGAGGCACGAGCAGTACTTC.

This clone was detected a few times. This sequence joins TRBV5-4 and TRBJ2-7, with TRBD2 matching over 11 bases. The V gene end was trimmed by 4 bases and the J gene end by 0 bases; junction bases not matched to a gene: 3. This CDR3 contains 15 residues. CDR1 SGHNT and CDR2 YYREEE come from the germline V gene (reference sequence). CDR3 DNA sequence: TGTGCCAGCAGCATGGGACTAGCGGACTCCTACGAGCAGTACTTC. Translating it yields CASSMGLADSYEQYF.

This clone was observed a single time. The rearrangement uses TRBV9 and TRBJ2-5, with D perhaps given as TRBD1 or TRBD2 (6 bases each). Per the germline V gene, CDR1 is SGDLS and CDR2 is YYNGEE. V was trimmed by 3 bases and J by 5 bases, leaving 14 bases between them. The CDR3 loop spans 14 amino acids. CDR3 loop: CASSAEGGWETQYF. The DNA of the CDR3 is TGTGCCAGCAGCGCAGAAGGGGGGTGGGAGACCCAGTACTTC.